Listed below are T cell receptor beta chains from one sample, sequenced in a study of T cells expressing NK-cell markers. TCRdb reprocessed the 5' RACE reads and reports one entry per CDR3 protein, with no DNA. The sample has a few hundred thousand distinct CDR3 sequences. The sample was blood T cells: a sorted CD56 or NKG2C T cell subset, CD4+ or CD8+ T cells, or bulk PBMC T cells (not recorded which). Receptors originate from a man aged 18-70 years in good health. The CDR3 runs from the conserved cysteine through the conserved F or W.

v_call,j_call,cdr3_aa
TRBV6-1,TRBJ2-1,CASRLQGPNEQFF
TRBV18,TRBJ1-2,CASSAVDRGLGYTF
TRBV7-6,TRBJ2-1,CASSLAFSGGGQYEQFF
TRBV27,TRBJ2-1,CASRQVERLRQFF
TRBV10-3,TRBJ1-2,CAMSGTNHGYTF
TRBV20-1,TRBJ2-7,CSARDFSSSYEQYF
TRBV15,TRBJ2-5,CATSIGGNQETQYF
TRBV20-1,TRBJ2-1,CSAQKIGAYNEQFF
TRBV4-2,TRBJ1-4,CASSQEGRGVGEKLFF
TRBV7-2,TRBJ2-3,CASSLRVATDTQYF
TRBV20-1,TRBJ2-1,CSAPGTSGGAHLYEQFF
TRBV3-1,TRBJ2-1,CASSPAAWRYNEQFF
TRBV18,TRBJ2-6,CASSPGTGLSGANVLTF
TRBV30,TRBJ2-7,CAWSRGAAGYEQYF
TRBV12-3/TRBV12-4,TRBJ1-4,CASSRGQGQKLFF
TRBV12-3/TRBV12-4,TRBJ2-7,CASSRGQGGPYEQYF
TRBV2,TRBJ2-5,CASSGQGNKQETQYF
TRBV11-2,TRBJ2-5,CASSDGLAGKLRQETQYF
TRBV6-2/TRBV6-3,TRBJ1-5,CASSFQGFLNQPQHF
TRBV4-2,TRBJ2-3,CASSPLITGTPGADTQYF
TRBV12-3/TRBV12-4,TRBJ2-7,CASSLRQGLNEQYF
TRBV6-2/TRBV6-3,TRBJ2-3,CASSPGTDSDTQYF
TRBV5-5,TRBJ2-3,CASSLVWMGVDTQYF
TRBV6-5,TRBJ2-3,CASSSWVSTDTQYF
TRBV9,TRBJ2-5,CASSVGLAGAEKTQYF
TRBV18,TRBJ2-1,CASSPRTTSYNEQFF
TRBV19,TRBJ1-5,CAVRDRGKNQPQHF
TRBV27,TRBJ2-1,CASRRRGGLYNEQFF
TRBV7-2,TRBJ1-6,CASSPRQGHNSPLHF
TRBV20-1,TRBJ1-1,CSASTLGQKNTEAFF
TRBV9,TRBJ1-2,CASSVGGGAGSYGYTF
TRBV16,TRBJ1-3,CASSELKGLGNTIYF
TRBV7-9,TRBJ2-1,CASNRVLDEQFF
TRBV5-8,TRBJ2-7,CASSRGTWSSYEQYF
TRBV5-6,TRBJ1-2,CASSLKTARDGYTF
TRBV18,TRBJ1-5,CASSPLSSVDQPQHF
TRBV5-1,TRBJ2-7,CASSPRLGRDEQYF
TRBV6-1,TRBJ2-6,CASSPRIFSSGANVLTF
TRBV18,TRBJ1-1,CASSPEGGQERVAFF
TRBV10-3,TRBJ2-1,CAISGGGQANEQFF
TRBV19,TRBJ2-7,CASSYRERGYEQYF